What follows are 22 T cell receptor beta chains derived from one specimen sequenced in a study of blood T cell repertoires in COVID-19. Assay: immunoSEQ multiplex PCR; the TCRdb copy retains only in-frame clones and omits some. The sample lists about 210,000 clones; more than 65% were seen once. What was sequenced was peripheral blood. These receptors came from a man aged 50 to 60 with active or convalescent COVID-19.

This clone was recorded a few times. This chain joins TRBV4-3 and TRBJ2-1, with D perhaps TRBD2 (6 bases). The CDR3 extends over 14 amino acids. Germline loops: CDR1 LGHNA, CDR2 YSLEER. V was shortened by 4 bases and J by 6 bases, with 13 bases between the two germline ends. CDR3 DNA sequence: TGCGCCAGCAGCCCCCGGGGTAGCGGCAATGAGCAGTTCTTC. Protein product: CASSPRGSGNEQFF.

The chain carries TRBV5-5 and TRBJ1-2; D possibly corresponds to TRBD1 (5 bases). V lost 2 bases and J lost 0, with 11 bases in between. The CDR3 length is 15 residues. Germline V gene data show CDR1 as SGHKS and CDR2 as YYEKEE (reference sequence). This CDR3 reads CASSFRGLANYGYTF. CDR3 in DNA: TGTGCCAGCAGCTTTCGGGGGTTAGCTAACTATGGCTACACCTTC.

J is TRBJ1-1 and V is TRBV6-4; D is unclear. The germline V gene encodes CDR1 MRHNA and CDR2 SNTAGT. The CDR3 runs to 13 residues. V lost 5 bases and J 10 bases, leaving 17 bases between the germline ends. The CDR3 sequence: CASSQQEGGSAFF. The CDR3 DNA is TGTGCCAGCAGTCAGCAGGAGGGAGGTTCAGCTTTCTTT.

The gene calls are TRBV7-9 and TRBJ2-2, with D possibly TRBD1 on 5 matching bases. Germline V CDR1 and CDR2: SEHNR, FQNEAQ (reference sequence). CDR3 length equals 12 residues. V was trimmed by 5 bases and J by 7 bases, leaving 8 bases between them. The CDR3 spells CASSQGIGELFF. The CDR3 DNA is TGTGCCAGCAGCCAGGGTATCGGGGAGCTGTTTTTT.

The rearrangement links TRBV18 to TRBJ2-1; D is unresolved. The CDR3 is made up of 12 amino acids. V was trimmed by 5 bases and J by 7 bases, leaving 9 bases between them. CDR1 and CDR2 (germline): KGHSH, LQKENI. CDR3 loop: CASSEQNNEQFF. The DNA for the CDR3 is TGTGCCAGCTCAGAACAGAATAATGAGCAGTTCTTC.

The chain is built from TRBV11-3 and TRBJ2-2; the D gene is possibly TRBD2 (5 bases). V lost 5 bases to trimming and J lost 8 bases, with 9 bases between them. Germline loops: CDR1 SGHNT, CDR2 YENEEA. The CDR3 runs 12 residues. The CDR3 loop is CASSGLSGELFF. In nucleotides, the CDR3 is TGTGCCAGCAGCGGACTTTCAGGGGAGCTGTTTTTT. Full variable domain (rest looked up from reference TRBV11-3 and TRBJ2-2): EAGVVQSPRYKIIEKKQPVAFWCNPISGHNTLYWYLQNLGQGPELLIRYENEEAVDDSQLPKDRFSAERLKGVDSTLKIQPAELGDSAVYLCASSGLSGELFFGEGSRLTVL.

The sample holds one count of this clone. The rearrangement joins TRBV6-5 to TRBJ1-1; 8 bases line up with TRBD1. With 10 bases clipped from V and 4 bases from J, the junction kept 11 bases outside the gene matches. Germline V gene lookup returns CDR1 MNHEY and CDR2 SVGAGI. The CDR3 totals 14 residues. CDR3 in amino acids: CATDPQGAVTEAFF. CDR3 nucleotides: TGTGCCACCGATCCGCAGGGGGCAGTCACTGAAGCTTTCTTT.

The J gene is TRBJ2-1, the V gene TRBV7-2, with 7 nucleotides matching TRBD2. The CDR3 consists of 15 residues. V trimming: 5 bases; J trimming: 0 bases; junction bases outside the gene matches: 4. Germline CDR1 and CDR2: SGHTA and FQGNSA. DNA of the CDR3: TGTGCCAGCAGCCCCGGGGGGAGCTCCTACAATGAGCAGTTCTTC. Encoded protein: CASSPGGSSYNEQFF.

The gene calls are TRBV7-2 and TRBJ2-2; D perhaps matches TRBD1 (5 bases). Germline lookup yields CDR1 SGHTA and CDR2 FQGNSA. V was shortened by 5 bases and J by 10 bases, with 14 bases between the two germline ends. The CDR3 extends over 13 amino acids. The CDR3 DNA follows: TGTGCCAGCAGCCCACACTCAGGGCCGGAGCTGTTTTTT. It translates to CASSPHSGPELFF.

The chain employs TRBV5-1 and TRBJ2-6; tentative D call: TRBD2 (5 bases). Germline lookup yields CDR1 SGHRS and CDR2 YFSETQ. There are 15 residues in the CDR3. V lost 4 bases and J lost 0, with 8 bases in between. DNA of the CDR3: TGCGCCAGCAGCCGCGGAGGCTCTGGGGCCAACGTCCTGACTTTC. Translated, it gives CASSRGGSGANVLTF. The whole variable domain, remainder taken from reference TRBV5-1 and TRBJ2-6, is KAGVTQTPRYLIKTRGQQVTLSCSPISGHRSVSWYQQTPGQGLQFLFEYFSETQRNKGNFPGRFSGRQFSNSRSEMNVSTLELGDSALYLCASSRGGSGANVLTFGAGSRLTVL.

The CDR3, as DNA: TGTGCCAGCAGAGGGGCAGATACGCAGTATTTT. This encodes CASRGADTQYF. The V gene is TRBV3-1 (or the pseudogene TRBV3-2), the J gene TRBJ2-3, with D perhaps matching TRBD1 (5 bases). Germline V gene data show CDR1 as LGHDT and CDR2 as YNNKEL (reference sequence). CDR3 length equals 11 residues. The V end was cut by 6 bases, the J end by 4 bases, with 5 bases between.

V usage is TRBV19 and J usage is TRBJ1-2, with D uncertain. The V and J ends lost 1 base and 4 bases respectively, with 16 bases between them. Germline V gives CDR1 LNHDA, CDR2 SQIVND (reference sequence). CDR3 length: 16 residues. CDR3 DNA: TGTGCCAGTAGTATAGGGGCGAAGGTTACTCTCTATGGCTACACCTTC. This translates into CASSIGAKVTLYGYTF.

This clone has only one observation. The junction departs from the called germline gene at one end, perhaps through a read error. The rearrangement uses TRBV7-2 and TRBJ2-1, with 8 bases identical to TRBD2. The germline gives CDR1 SGHTA, CDR2 FQGNSA. The CDR3 runs to 14 residues. CDR3 protein: CASSLAGAYNEQFF. CDR3 DNA sequence: TGTGCCAGCAGCCTAGCGGGCGCTTACAATGAGCAGTTCTTC.

The chain employs TRBV9 and TRBJ2-3; 7 bases are a match to TRBD1. Unmatched junction bases numbered 5, after V lost 2 bases and J lost 2 bases. The germline V gene encodes CDR1 SGDLS and CDR2 YYNGEE. The CDR3 length is 15 residues. The CDR3 nucleotides read TGTGCCAGCAGCGTCTGGGACAGCCACACAGATACGCAGTATTTT. This codes for CASSVWDSHTDTQYF.

This sequence joins TRBV15 and TRBJ1-1; D gene unclear. The germline V gene encodes CDR1 LNHNV and CDR2 YYDKDF (reference sequence). This CDR3 contains 16 residues. The V gene lost 0 bases and the J gene lost 4 bases, with 15 bases spanning the gap. This CDR3 is CATSREYTRSGTEAFF. DNA for the CDR3: TGTGCCACCAGCAGAGAATATACGAGGTCGGGCACTGAAGCTTTCTTT. Combining the CDR3 with reference TRBV15 and TRBJ1-1 gives the whole variable domain DAMVIQNPRYQVTQFGKPVTLSCSQTLNHNVMYWYQQKSSQAPKLLFHYYDKDFNNEADTPDNFQSRRPNTSFCFLDIRSPGLGDTAMYLCATSREYTRSGTEAFFGQGTRLTVV.

The chain carries TRBV7-2 and TRBJ2-5; D is possibly TRBD2 (5 bases). The CDR3 consists of 15 residues. The V gene lost 1 base and the J gene lost 5 bases, with 14 bases spanning the gap. In germline, CDR1 is SGHTA, CDR2 FQGNSA. The CDR3 DNA follows: TGTGCCAGCAGCTTAGGCGTTGGACTGGGGGAGACCCAGTACTTC. Encoded protein: CASSLGVGLGETQYF.

The genes are TRBV2 and TRBJ2-7; D may be TRBD1 (6 bases). V was clipped by 6 bases and J by 4 bases, with 7 bases between them. The CDR3 is made up of 11 amino acids. Germline V gene sequence: CDR1 SNHLY, CDR2 FYNNEI. The CDR3 region has the DNA TGTGCCAGCAGAGGACAGTACGAGCAGTACTTC. Translation: CASRGQYEQYF.

The chain joins TRBV7-9 to TRBJ2-1, with 13 nucleotides matching TRBD2. Losses at the gene ends were 4 bases for V and 6 bases for J; bases not matched to a gene: 6. Germline loops: CDR1 SEHNR, CDR2 FQNEAQ (reference sequence). This CDR3 is built from 16 residues. CDR3 amino acids: CASSYRTSGGFNEQFF. For the CDR3, the DNA is TGTGCCAGCAGCTACAGGACTAGCGGGGGCTTCAATGAGCAGTTCTTC.

The V call is TRBV10-3, the J call TRBJ1-4, with D perhaps TRBD1 (5 bases). The V end lost 0 bases, the J end lost 4 bases, and 9 bases lay between the germline ends. In germline, CDR1 is ENHRY, CDR2 SYGVKD. This CDR3 has 15 amino acids. The DNA for the CDR3 is TGTGCCATCAGTGAGTCACGGGGGTATAATGAAAAACTGTTTTTT. Its protein product is CAISESRGYNEKLFF.

This sequence joins TRBV4-1 and TRBJ1-6, with D perhaps matching TRBD1 (6 bases). V was cut by 2 bases and J by 8 bases, with 16 bases left in between. CDR1 is MGHRA, CDR2 YSYEKL, per germline. The CDR3 has 16 amino acids. CDR3 region: CASSQILGTQDSPLHF. The CDR3 DNA reads as TGCGCCAGCAGCCAAATCCTCGGGACACAAGATTCACCCCTCCACTTT.

The J gene is TRBJ1-3, the V gene TRBV15; tentatively, D is TRBD1 (6 bases). CDR3 length: 18 amino acids. Germline assignment: CDR1 LNHNV and CDR2 YYDKDF (reference sequence). V lost 3 bases and J lost 0, with 18 bases in between. As DNA, the CDR3 is TGTGCCACCAGCAGTGAATACAGGGACACCTACTCTGGAAACACCATATATTTT. Its protein is CATSSEYRDTYSGNTIYF.

The genes are TRBV4-1 and TRBJ2-2; 10 positions match TRBD1. The J segment lost 5 bases and the V segment lost 2 bases, leaving 5 bases of the junction unmatched. The CDR3 runs 16 residues. Per germline, CDR1 MGHRA and CDR2 YSYEKL. The CDR3 sequence is CASSQYGTGVTGELFF. CDR3 DNA sequence: TGCGCCAGCAGCCAATATGGGACAGGGGTTACCGGGGAGCTGTTTTTT.